This entry features one TCR beta chain sequence. The antigen is not known. The sample comes from a study of cytomegalovirus exposure and HLA in healthy donors. Study findings and constraints: Apart from CMV serostatus, no immune exposure information was available.

The primer mix had 60 Vbeta and 13 Jbeta primers. Sequenced by immunoSEQ multiplex PCR; TCRdb stores in-frame clones only, minus some. The repertoire holds approximately 140,000 clones, 70% to 85% seen once, with around 4.3% in the top ten. This CDR3 is 13 amino acids long. Trimming took off 3 bases at V and 0 bases at J, with 6 bases between the two ends. CDR1 is GTSNPN, CDR2 SVGIG, per germline (reference sequence). This sequence joins TRBV30 and TRBJ1-5; D unclear. The TCR sequence derives from a middle-aged man in good health and CMV-seropositive. The sample was PBMCs. CDR3 amino acids: CAWRGDSNQPQHF. The CDR3 DNA sequence: TGTGCCTGGAGGGGAGATAGCAATCAGCCCCAGCATTTT.